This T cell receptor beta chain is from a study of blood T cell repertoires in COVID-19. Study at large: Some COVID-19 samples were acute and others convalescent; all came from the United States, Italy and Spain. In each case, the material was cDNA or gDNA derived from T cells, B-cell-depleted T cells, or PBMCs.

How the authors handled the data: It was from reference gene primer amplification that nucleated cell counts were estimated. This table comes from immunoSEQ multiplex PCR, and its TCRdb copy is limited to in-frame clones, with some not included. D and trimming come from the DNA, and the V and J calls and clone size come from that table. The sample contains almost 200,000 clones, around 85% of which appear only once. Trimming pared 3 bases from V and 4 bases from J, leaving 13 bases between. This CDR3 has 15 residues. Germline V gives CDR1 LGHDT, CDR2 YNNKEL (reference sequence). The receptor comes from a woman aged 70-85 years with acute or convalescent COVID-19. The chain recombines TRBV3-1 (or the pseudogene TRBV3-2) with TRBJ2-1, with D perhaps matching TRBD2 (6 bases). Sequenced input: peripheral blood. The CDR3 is CASSQDIGGYNEQFF. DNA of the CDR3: TGTGCCAGCAGCCAGGATATCGGAGGGTACAATGAGCAGTTCTTC.